The rows below give T cell receptor beta chains drawn from one sample of a study of regulatory T cells in long-lasting Graves disease. Using its own MiXCR run on the multiplex PCR reads, TCRdb lists one record per CDR3 protein. This sample carries roughly 510,000 distinct CDR3 sequences, roughly a sixth of them seen once, and the ten largest clones take 9.5% to 15%. This sample also belongs to another study, concerning T cells in Graves' hyperthyroidism and ophthalmopathy.

The sample consisted of peripheral blood mononuclear cells (PBMCs), taken at new diagnosis, from a patient treated with antithyroid drugs. These receptors were collected from a young man with Graves disease. The CDR3 runs from the conserved cysteine through the conserved F or W. Fields, in order: V gene, clone size, J gene, D gene, CDR3 protein, CDR3 DNA. The D gene is left open where the match is weak. A row's size may be missing; if present it is once, few, many or a size class.

>TRBV7-2|.|TRBJ1-2|TRBD1
CASSPADRAGYGYTF
TGTGCCAGCAGCCCCGCAGACAGGGCGGGCTATGGCTACACCTTC
>TRBV12-3/TRBV12-4|many|TRBJ1-1|.
CATEGTNTEAFF
TGTGCCACCGAGGGAACGAACACTGAAGCTTTCTTT
>TRBV29-1|.|TRBJ1-2|.
CSVEGPIYGYTF
TGCAGCGTTGAGGGCCCGATCTATGGCTACACCTTC
>TRBV7-9|many|TRBJ2-1|.
CASSFGGAGYNEQFF
TGTGCCAGCAGCTTCGGAGGCGCAGGTTACAATGAGCAGTTCTTC
>TRBV5-6|.|TRBJ1-2|.
CASSFQKGTLARGYTF
TGTGCCAGCAGCTTTCAGAAAGGGACCTTGGCCCGAGGCTACACCTTC
>TRBV7-2|few|TRBJ2-7|.
CASRTPQGTGEQYF
TGTGCCAGCAGAACGCCACAGGGAACAGGCGAGCAGTACTTC
>TRBV9|.|TRBJ2-3|.
CASSGSGSTDTQYF
TGTGCCAGCAGTGGGTCGGGGAGCACAGATACGCAGTATTTT
>TRBV5-1|many|TRBJ2-7|TRBD1
CASSVPSGTGLYEQYF
TGCGCCAGCAGCGTTCCGTCCGGGACAGGCCTCTACGAGCAGTACTTC
>TRBV7-3|.|TRBJ1-4|.
CASSLGQINEKLFF
TGTGCCAGCAGCTTAGGACAGATTAATGAAAAACTGTTTTTT
>TRBV27|.|TRBJ2-3|.
CASSLTVNTDTQYF
TGTGCCAGCAGTTTGACAGTGAACACAGATACGCAGTATTTT
>TRBV30|few|TRBJ1-2|TRBD1
CAWSKGQGANYGYTF
TGTGCCTGGTCGAAGGGACAGGGAGCTAACTATGGCTACACCTTC
>TRBV5-1|.|TRBJ2-7|TRBD2
CASSLATSGSLDEQYF
TGCGCCAGCAGCTTGGCGACTAGCGGGAGCCTCGACGAGCAGTACTTC
>TRBV9|few|TRBJ2-3|.
CASSVAPLGGTDTQYF
TGTGCCAGCAGCGTAGCCCCTCTTGGAGGGACAGATACGCAGTATTTT
>TRBV27|few|TRBJ1-3|.
CASSSLAGPYTIYF
TGTGCCAGCAGTTCCCTGGCAGGGCCGTACACCATATATTTT
>TRBV28|.|TRBJ2-7|TRBD1
CASSTGQGYKQYF
TGTGCCAGCAGTACGGGACAGGGATACAAGCAGTACTTC
>TRBV19|few|TRBJ2-3|.
CASRQTIYSTDTQYF
TGTGCCAGCAGACAAACCATCTACTCCACAGATACGCAGTATTTT
>TRBV7-2|few|TRBJ1-1|TRBD1
CASSLGPGTVIWTEAFF
TGTGCCAGCAGCTTAGGTCCTGGGACAGTAATTTGGACTGAAGCTTTCTTT
>TRBV7-2|few|TRBJ1-4|TRBD1
CASSKQGAATNEKLFF
TGTGCCAGCAGCAAACAGGGGGCAGCAACTAATGAAAAACTGTTTTTT
>TRBV30|.|TRBJ2-7|TRBD1
CAWSGDRDEQYF
TGTGCCTGGAGTGGGGACAGGGACGAGCAGTACTTC
>TRBV5-1|.|TRBJ1-2|TRBD1
CASNSGQSYGYTF
TGCGCCAGCAACTCGGGACAGAGCTATGGCTACACCTTC
>TRBV13|many|TRBJ2-5|TRBD1
CASSSGQELQETQYF
TGTGCCAGCAGCTCGGGACAGGAGCTACAAGAGACCCAGTACTTC
>TRBV20-1|many|TRBJ2-1|TRBD2
CSASLAGDFYNEQFF
TGCAGTGCTAGCCTAGCGGGAGATTTCTACAATGAGCAGTTCTTC
>TRBV5-4|.|TRBJ1-2|.
CASVGTPLLGYTF
TGTGCCAGCGTTGGGACTCCGCTTCTCGGCTACACCTTC
>TRBV7-9|many|TRBJ2-4|.
CASSTLGEPKNIQYF
TGTGCCAGCAGCACCTTAGGAGAGCCCAAAAACATTCAGTACTTC
>TRBV10-3|.|TRBJ1-1|.
CAISEQLNTEAFF
TGTGCCATCAGTGAACAGCTGAACACTGAAGCTTTCTTT
>TRBV6-1|many|TRBJ2-7|TRBD2
CASRVFSIGTSAYEQYF
TGTGCCAGCAGAGTGTTCTCTATCGGGACTAGCGCTTACGAGCAGTACTTC
>TRBV6-1|.|TRBJ1-1|.
CASRTNQGNTEAFF
TGTGCCAGCAGAACCAATCAGGGGAACACTGAAGCTTTCTTT
>TRBV7-9|many|TRBJ1-1|.
CASSLTGGATEAFF
TGTGCCAGCAGCTTAACCGGGGGCGCAACTGAAGCTTTCTTT
>TRBV19|few|TRBJ2-7|TRBD2
CASRVASGSGYEQYF
TGTGCCAGTAGGGTGGCTAGCGGGAGTGGATACGAGCAGTACTTC
>TRBV6-2/TRBV6-3|few|TRBJ2-2|.
CASSYSSGATGELFF
TGTGCCAGCAGTTACTCTTCAGGGGCCACCGGGGAGCTGTTTTTT
>TRBV5-1|many|TRBJ2-1|TRBD1
CASSGGQEREQFF
TGCGCCAGCAGCGGTGGACAGGAGCGCGAGCAGTTCTTC
>TRBV3-1|.|TRBJ2-2|.
CASSQVASTGELFF
TGTGCCAGCAGCCAAGTTGCTAGCACCGGGGAGCTGTTTTTT
>TRBV12-3/TRBV12-4|.|TRBJ2-7|TRBD2
CASSIRLAGGYEQYF
TGTGCCAGCAGTATTCGACTAGCGGGGGGATACGAGCAGTACTTC
>TRBV7-9|.|TRBJ2-5|TRBD2
CASSFPIAGDGETQYF
TGTGCCAGCAGCTTCCCTATAGCGGGAGATGGGGAGACCCAGTACTTC
>TRBV20-1|few|TRBJ2-3|.
CSADFYSDTQYF
TGCAGTGCTGACTTTTACTCGGATACGCAGTATTTT
>TRBV30|many|TRBJ2-7|.
CAWSSAYEQYF
TGTGCCTGGAGTTCCGCATACGAGCAGTACTTC
>TRBV6-1|many|TRBJ2-1|.
CASSNGRQDEQFF
TGTGCCAGCAGTAACGGGAGACAGGATGAGCAGTTCTTC
>TRBV6-1|many|TRBJ1-1|.
CASSTYDTEAFF
TGTGCCAGCAGTACCTACGACACTGAAGCTTTCTTT
>TRBV5-1|few|TRBJ2-3|.
CASSSGTPTDTQYF
TGCGCCAGCAGCTCCGGGACACCCACAGATACGCAGTATTTT
>TRBV7-8|.|TRBJ1-2|.
CASSLETAYYGYTF
TGTGCCAGCAGCTTAGAGACAGCGTACTATGGCTACACCTTC
>TRBV10-2|once|TRBJ1-1|.
CASGHMGGPLEAFF
TGCGCCAGCGGCCACATGGGGGGGCCGCTCGAAGCTTTCTTT
>TRBV7-2|many|TRBJ2-2|TRBD1
CASSTGQRSNTGELFF
TGTGCCAGCAGCACGGGACAGCGCTCGAACACCGGGGAGCTGTTTTTT
>TRBV5-6|.|TRBJ2-2|TRBD1
CASSLTRGQGRGGELFF
TGTGCCAGCAGCTTGACGAGAGGACAGGGTCGAGGCGGGGAGCTGTTTTTT
>TRBV5-1|.|TRBJ2-3|.
CASSLGLTTDTQYF
TGTGCCAGCAGCTTAGGTTTGACCACAGATACGCAGTATTTT
>TRBV29-1|many|TRBJ1-5|TRBD1
CSVADREGSNQPQHF
TGCAGCGTTGCTGACAGGGAGGGGAGCAATCAGCCCCAGCATTTT
>TRBV6-1|many|TRBJ2-5|TRBD1
CASNTGVGTQYF
TGTGCCAGCAATACAGGGGTGGGGACCCAGTACTTC
>TRBV6-2/TRBV6-3|.|TRBJ1-3|TRBD1
CASRPGTGSTGNTIYF
TGTGCCAGCAGACCCGGGACAGGGTCCACTGGAAACACCATATATTTT
>TRBV6-1|many|TRBJ2-7|TRBD2
CASSEAKRGNYEQYF
TGTGCCAGCAGTGAAGCGAAGCGGGGAAACTACGAGCAGTACTTC
>TRBV20-1|few|TRBJ1-5|.
CSATKGGDWSNQPQHF
TGCAGTGCTACCAAGGGAGGGGATTGGAGCAATCAGCCCCAGCATTTT
>TRBV13|few|TRBJ2-2|.
CASSHPGYTGELFF
TGTGCCAGCAGCCACCCAGGGTACACCGGGGAGCTGTTTTTT
>TRBV6-2/TRBV6-3|.|TRBJ2-7|TRBD2
CASSYYTSGSTDEQYF
TGTGCCAGCAGTTACTATACTAGCGGGAGCACCGACGAGCAGTACTTC
>TRBV29-1|.|TRBJ1-5|.
CSVVNGDQPQHF
TGCAGCGTTGTTAATGGGGATCAGCCCCAGCATTTT